The TCR beta chain described here comes from a study of blood T cell repertoires in COVID-19 (dated by TCRdb to about 2020). Regarding the complete study: Samples from collaborators originated in the United States, Italy and Spain and spanned both the acute and convalescent phases of COVID-19. HLA class I and class II types, where available, came from metadata supplied by the sample provider rather than from assay-based typing. Subjects who had been exposed to COVID-19, were actively infected with it, or had recovered from it provided the deeply sampled blood TCRbeta repertoires that made up the dataset. The repertoires were released in a freely available public database intended as a resource for research on the immune response to SARS-CoV-2. The prospective study material was composed of cDNA or gDNA derived from T cells, B-cell-depleted T cells, or PBMCs. Sample metadata almost always included a de-identified subject ID, COVID-19 status, age in years and sex. Samples were obtained from the ongoing ImmuneRACE study (first 160 participants) and from about 1,300 subjects provided by 6 global collaborators.

This clone appeared a single time. Which antigen it targets is not known. Base qualities are not recorded, but no much larger clone differs from it by a single base. TCRbeta CDR3 regions were amplified from genomic DNA using the immunoSEQ Assay, a bias-controlled multiplex PCR. On the authors' methods: The number of nucleated cells in each sample was estimated by amplification of reference gene primers within the assay. To quantify the absolute abundance of each unique TCRbeta CDR3 rearrangement, sequence reads were collapsed and filtered. Productive Simpson clonality was computed per sample as the square root of Simpson's diversity index over productive rearrangements. The clones in this table, taken by TCRdb from immuneACCESS, are in-frame only. Not every clone is retained; where verified, under half of the shortfall comes from an unresolved V gene, and the cause of the rest is unknown. Clone size and the V and J calls come from that table; the DNA yielded D and trimming. Here the sample has roughly 70,000 clones; roughly 77% occur a single time. Less than 40% of the sample lies in the top ten.

Whole blood was collected in K2EDTA tubes by collaborating institutions according to the institutions' own protocols. For TCRbeta analysis, collaborator samples were shipped as frozen whole blood, as isolated PBMCs, or as DNA extracted from either sample type. The CDR3 starts with the cysteine, ends with the phenylalanine, and has 12 residues. CDR3 DNA only is kept here, 36 bases in frame from base 1. Via the germline V gene, CDR1 is SNHLY and CDR2 FYNNEI. V is pared back by 6 bases and J by 3 bases, with 9 bases lying between the germline termini. General study outcomes and caveats: The amount of clinical and demographic metadata varied by source and participant and was provided uncurated.

This chain is built from TRBV2 and TRBJ2-7; TRBD1 is a weak D gene call, 5 bases matching. This receptor was taken from a woman in her 70s with acute or convalescent COVID-19. Specimen: peripheral blood. Read as DNA, the sequence is TGTGCCAGCAGCTATCAGGGCTACGAGCAGTACTTC. This encodes CASSYQGYEQYF.